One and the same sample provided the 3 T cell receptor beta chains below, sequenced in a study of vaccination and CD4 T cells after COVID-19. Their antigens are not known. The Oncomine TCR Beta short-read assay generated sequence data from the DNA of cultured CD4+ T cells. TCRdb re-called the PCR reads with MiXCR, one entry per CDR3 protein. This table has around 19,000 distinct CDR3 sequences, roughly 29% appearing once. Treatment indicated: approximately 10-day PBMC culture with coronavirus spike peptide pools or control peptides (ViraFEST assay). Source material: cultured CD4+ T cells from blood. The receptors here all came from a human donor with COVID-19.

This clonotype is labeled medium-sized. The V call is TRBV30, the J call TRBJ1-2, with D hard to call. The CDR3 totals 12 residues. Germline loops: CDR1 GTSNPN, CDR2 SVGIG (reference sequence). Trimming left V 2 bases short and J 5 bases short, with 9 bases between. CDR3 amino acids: CAWSRRNYGYTF. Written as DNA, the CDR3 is TGTGCCTGGAGTCGCAGGAATTATGGCTACACCTTC.

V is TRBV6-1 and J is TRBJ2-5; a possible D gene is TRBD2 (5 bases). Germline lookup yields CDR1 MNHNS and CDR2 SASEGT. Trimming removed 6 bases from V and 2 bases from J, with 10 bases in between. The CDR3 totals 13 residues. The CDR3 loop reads CASRPRGQETQYF. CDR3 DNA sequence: TGTGCCAGCAGGCCCCGGGGACAAGAGACCCAGTACTTC.

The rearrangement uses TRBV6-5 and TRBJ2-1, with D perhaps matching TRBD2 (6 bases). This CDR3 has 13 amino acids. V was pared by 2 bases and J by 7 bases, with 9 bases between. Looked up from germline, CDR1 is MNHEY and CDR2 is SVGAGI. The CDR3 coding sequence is TGTGCCAGCAGTTACGTGGGGAGGAATGAGCAGTTCTTC. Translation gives CASSYVGRNEQFF.